The 26 T cell receptor beta chains reported below all come from one sample, sequenced in a study of vaccination effects on CD4 cells after COVID-19. Sequencing was performed with immunoSEQ multiplex PCR; in TCRdb, only in-frame clones are kept and a portion is missing. Of tens of thousands of clones in the sample, 82% are singletons; the top ten hold roughly 3%. Having been cultured for around nine days, the cells underwent CD4+ T cell isolation. Their target antigens are unknown. Material: CD4+ T cells from PBMCs cultured without peptide, obtained before COVID-19 vaccination. These receptors originate from a human donor who received a COVID-19 vaccine.

The gene calls are TRBV19 and TRBJ2-6, with no clear D. CDR1 and CDR2 (germline): LNHDA, SQIVND (reference sequence). The V gene lost 9 bases and the J gene lost 1 base, with 7 bases spanning the gap. This CDR3 comprises 13 residues. DNA of the CDR3: TGTGCCAGCGGATTTTCTGGGGCCAACGTCCTGACTTTC. This translates into CASGFSGANVLTF. The variable domain in full, completed from reference TRBV19 and TRBJ2-6, reads DGGITQSPKYLFRKEGQNVTLSCEQNLNHDAMYWYRQDPGQGLRLIYYSQIVNDFQKGDIAEGYSVSREKKESFPLTVTSAQKNPTAFYLCASGFSGANVLTFGAGSRLTVL.

This clone was detected only a few times. This sequence joins TRBV18 and TRBJ1-2; possibly TRBD1 for D (5 bases). The CDR3 totals 15 residues. Germline values: CDR1 KGHSH, CDR2 LQKENI. Trimming pared 1 base from V and 8 bases from J, leaving 17 bases between. This CDR3 is CASSPLVGQGEGYTF. The CDR3 DNA reads TGTGCCAGCTCACCACTGGTGGGTCAGGGCGAGGGCTACACCTTC.

The chain has TRBV4-1 and TRBJ2-6; 7 bases match TRBD1. The CDR3 is 18 amino acids. The V and J ends lost 1 base and 0 bases, in that order; junction bases with no gene match: 6. The germline CDR1 and CDR2 sequences are MGHRA and YSYEKL. The CDR3 loop is CASSQAGTADSGANVLTF. DNA of the CDR3: TGCGCCAGCAGCCAAGCCGGGACAGCCGACTCTGGGGCCAACGTCCTGACTTTC.

V is TRBV6-1 and J is TRBJ1-2; the D is unclear. CDR1 MNHNS and CDR2 SASEGT come from the germline V gene. This CDR3 region has 11 residues. The ends were cut back, 5 bases at V and 6 bases at J, with 7 bases in the middle. The CDR3 DNA is TGTGCCAGCAGTACCCGGAATGGCTACACCTTC. Translating it yields CASSTRNGYTF.

The chain has TRBV18 and TRBJ2-7; weak D call: TRBD1 (6 bases). The CDR3 contains 14 residues. The V gene lost 5 bases and the J gene lost 2 bases, with 13 bases spanning the gap. Germline CDR1 is KGHSH and CDR2 is LQKENI. CDR3 bases: TGTGCCAGCTCATCGACTGGGGGCCCCTACGAGCAGTACGTC. Amino acids: CASSSTGGPYEQYV.

The chain combines TRBV5-1 with TRBJ2-5; 7 bases fit TRBD1. CDR1 is SGHRS, CDR2 YFSETQ, per germline. With 4 bases clipped from V and 4 bases from J, the junction kept 4 bases outside the gene matches. The length of the CDR3 is 13 residues. CDR3 loop: CASSVTGVETQYF. The CDR3 coding sequence is TGCGCCAGCAGCGTCACAGGGGTAGAGACCCAGTACTTC.

J is TRBJ1-4 and V is TRBV6-6; D possibly corresponds to TRBD1 (5 bases). V lost 2 bases, J lost 8 bases, and 12 bases lay in between. The germline V gene has CDR1 MNHNY and CDR2 SVGAGI (reference sequence). This CDR3 has 14 residues. CDR3 in amino acids: CASSYPGQREKLFF. CDR3 nucleotides: TGTGCCAGCAGTTACCCGGGGCAACGCGAAAAACTGTTTTTT.

This clone is a singleton in its sample. This chain links TRBV30 with TRBJ2-2, with TRBD1 matching over 9 bases. CDR1 GTSNPN and CDR2 SVGIG come from the germline V gene (reference sequence). J lost 4 bases, V lost 3 bases, and 9 bases had no gene match. The CDR3 has 16 amino acids. CDR3 region: CAWRRQGGAGTGELFF. Here the CDR3 DNA reads TGTGCCTGGAGAAGACAGGGGGGAGCAGGCACCGGGGAGCTGTTTTTT.

The rearrangement uses TRBV28 and TRBJ1-4, with TRBD1 as a possible D gene (5 bases). The germline V and J ends were trimmed by 7 bases and 8 bases, with 17 bases remaining between them. Germline V gene sequence: CDR1 MDHEN, CDR2 SYDVKM. The CDR3 contains 14 residues. The CDR3, as DNA: TGTGCCAGCACCGTGGGGGTTGGGGAGGAAAAACTGTTTTTT. Translating gives CASTVGVGEEKLFF.

V is TRBV5-6 and J is TRBJ2-2, with D perhaps matching TRBD1 (5 bases). V was trimmed by 0 bases and J by 0 bases, leaving 9 bases between them. Germline V lookup: CDR1 SGHDT, CDR2 YYEEEE. This CDR3 has 16 amino acids. The CDR3 reads CASSLEQGTNTGELFF. CDR3 nucleotides: TGTGCCAGCAGCTTGGAGCAGGGTACGAACACCGGGGAGCTGTTTTTT.

V is TRBV5-1 and J is TRBJ2-5; 7 bases map to TRBD2. The trim removed 2 bases at V and 0 bases at J, leaving 4 bases unmatched. The germline V gene encodes CDR1 SGHRS and CDR2 YFSETQ. This CDR3 region has 15 residues. CDR3 loop: CASSFGGTYQETQYF. CDR3 DNA: TGCGCCAGCAGCTTCGGGGGGACGTACCAAGAGACCCAGTACTTC. Full variable domain (remainder filled in from reference TRBV5-1 and TRBJ2-5): KAGVTQTPRYLIKTRGQQVTLSCSPISGHRSVSWYQQTPGQGLQFLFEYFSETQRNKGNFPGRFSGRQFSNSRSEMNVSTLELGDSALYLCASSFGGTYQETQYFGPGTRLLVL.

This clone was detected once. The chain joins TRBV4-1 to TRBJ2-5; D gene ambiguous. In germline, CDR1 is MGHRA, CDR2 YSYEKL. The CDR3 sequence is 16 residues long. Trimming cost V 2 bases and J 2 bases, with 15 bases left between them. CDR3 bases: TGCGCCAGCAGCCAATCCGTAGCTGGGTTTCAAGAGACCCAGTACTTC. Encoded protein: CASSQSVAGFQETQYF.

V usage is TRBV5-6 and J usage is TRBJ1-1, with D maybe TRBD1 (5 bases). Trimming removed 2 bases at V and 4 bases at J, with 12 bases between. The CDR3 runs to 14 residues. Germline lookup yields CDR1 SGHDT and CDR2 YYEEEE. The CDR3 DNA follows: TGTGCCAGCAGCTTTGGGGCTTTGGGCACTGAAGCTTTCTTT. Its protein product is CASSFGALGTEAFF.

This rearrangement joins TRBV5-1 to TRBJ1-1; 10 bases agree with TRBD1. V gave up 4 bases and J gave up 5 bases; unmatched junction bases: 8. This CDR3 is 15 amino acids long. CDR1 is SGHRS, CDR2 YFSETQ, per germline. CDR3 DNA: TGCGCCAGCAGCCCGTTGGGGGGACAGGGGACTGAAGCTTTCTTT. Its translation is CASSPLGGQGTEAFF.

This chain joins TRBV9 and TRBJ2-5, with D perhaps matching TRBD1 (6 bases). The CDR3 extends over 14 amino acids. V was pared by 3 bases and J by 5 bases, with 14 bases between. Germline V gene data show CDR1 as SGDLS and CDR2 as YYNGEE. This CDR3 is CASSDLGAVETQYF. The DNA for the CDR3 is TGTGCCAGCAGCGACCTGGGGGCGGTTGAGACCCAGTACTTC.

The V gene is TRBV5-1, the J gene TRBJ1-2; possible D gene TRBD1, 6 bases. Germline assignment: CDR1 SGHRS and CDR2 YFSETQ. CDR3 size: 15 residues. The V end was cut by 4 bases, the J end by 0 bases, with 13 bases between. In DNA form, the CDR3 reads TGCGCCAGCAGCACAGGGACAAATGCTAACTATGGCTACACCTTC. It encodes CASSTGTNANYGYTF. The full variable domain, in which reference TRBV5-1 and TRBJ1-2 provide the parts outside the CDR3, is KAGVTQTPRYLIKTRGQQVTLSCSPISGHRSVSWYQQTPGQGLQFLFEYFSETQRNKGNFPGRFSGRQFSNSRSEMNVSTLELGDSALYLCASSTGTNANYGYTFGSGTRLTVV.

The chain combines TRBV10-1 with TRBJ2-7; 9 nucleotides match TRBD1. The CDR3 covers 18 residues. CDR1 is WNHNN, CDR2 SYGVQD, per germline (reference sequence). V was clipped by 9 bases and J by 5 bases; unmatched bases: 23. CDR3 coding DNA: TGCGCCAGTGCCGTATTCCGACCCCGGGACAGGGATCCGCACGAGCAGTACGTC. Its translation: CASAVFRPRDRDPHEQYV.

The chain uses TRBV4-2 and TRBJ1-4, with TRBD1 matching 7 bases. The CDR3 covers 15 residues. Germline V gives CDR1 LGHNA, CDR2 YNFKEQ. V lost 3 bases, J lost 3 bases, and 4 bases stayed unmatched. The CDR3 is CASSHDRVANEKLFF. The CDR3 DNA sequence: TGTGCCAGCAGCCACGACAGGGTAGCTAATGAAAAACTGTTTTTT.

This clone came up once. V gene TRBV10-3 combines with J gene TRBJ2-3; D remains ambiguous. Per germline, CDR1 ENHRY and CDR2 SYGVKD. This CDR3 has 15 residues. The V gene lost 3 bases and the J gene lost 4 bases, with 14 bases spanning the gap. CDR3 loop: CAISEEHLIPDTQYF. CDR3 coding DNA: TGTGCCATCAGTGAAGAACACCTTATCCCAGATACGCAGTATTTT.

This clone was picked up a small number of times. This chain links TRBV21-1 with TRBJ1-6. TRBV21-1 is listed as a pseudogene. This CDR3 comprises 11 residues. The chain's CDR3 is CASRGNSPLHF. CDR3 sequence (DNA): TGTGCCAGCAGGGGAAATTCACCCCTCCACTTT.

This chain connects TRBV6-1 to TRBJ1-1; possibly TRBD1 for D (5 bases). This CDR3 is 14 amino acids long. The ends were cut back, 2 bases at V and 5 bases at J, with 12 bases in the middle. The V gene's germline CDR1 is MNHNS and CDR2 SASEGT. CDR3 sequence: CASSETGRITEAFF. The DNA for the CDR3 is TGTGCCAGCAGTGAAACAGGAAGGATAACTGAAGCTTTCTTT.

J is TRBJ2-1 and V is TRBV6-5, with D maybe TRBD1 (5 bases). The germline V and J ends were trimmed by 2 bases and 0 bases, with 11 bases remaining between them. Germline V gives CDR1 MNHEY, CDR2 SVGAGI. The CDR3 sequence is 16 residues long. The CDR3 is CASSYGWTHSYNEQFF. CDR3 DNA sequence: TGTGCCAGCAGTTACGGTTGGACACACTCCTACAATGAGCAGTTCTTC.

The chain employs TRBV5-6 and TRBJ1-3; D gene ambiguous. The V and J ends lost 1 base and 3 bases respectively, with 8 bases between them. The CDR3 is 14 amino acids. Looked up from germline, CDR1 is SGHDT and CDR2 is YYEEEE. CDR3 nucleotides: TGTGCCAGCAGCTTGTTCGGCTTTGGAAACACCATATATTTT. Its protein is CASSLFGFGNTIYF.

V gene TRBV2 combines with J gene TRBJ1-2, with D possibly TRBD1 on 5 matching bases. CDR1 is SNHLY, CDR2 FYNNEI, per germline. V lost 4 bases and J 5 bases, leaving 8 bases between the germline ends. The CDR3 spans 12 residues. CDR3: CASSGGGYGYTF. The CDR3 nucleotides are TGTGCCAGCAGTGGGGGGGGTTATGGCTACACCTTC.

The J gene is TRBJ1-5, the V gene TRBV29-1; D ambiguous. V lost 4 bases and J 0 bases, leaving 7 bases between the germline ends. The germline CDR1 and CDR2 sequences are SQVTM and ANQGSEA. The CDR3 runs 13 residues. For the CDR3, the DNA is TGCAGCGTTGCGGTTGATAGCAATCAGCCCCAGCATTTT. Residues: CSVAVDSNQPQHF.

The chain links TRBV6-5 to TRBJ1-1; D remains unclear. Deletions cut 6 bases from V and 1 base from J, with 12 bases between. CDR3 length equals 14 residues. Germline assignment: CDR1 MNHEY and CDR2 SVGAGI. CDR3 loop: CASSPPGSNTEAFF. CDR3 DNA sequence: TGTGCCAGCAGCCCACCAGGTTCGAACACTGAAGCTTTCTTT.